These 21 T cell receptor beta chains were sequenced from one sample in a study of T cell responses to AZD1222 COVID-19 vaccine. Method: immunoSEQ multiplex PCR; TCRdb's copy keeps in-frame clones and lacks some. This sample has some 150,000 clones, with 94% found just once. Material: peripheral blood, obtained on day 0 of AZD1222 vaccination. The origin of the receptors is an adult in good health.

This chain joins TRBV5-3 and TRBJ2-3; TRBD2 might be the D (6 bases). TRBV5-3 is an ORF; its function is uncertain. V dropped 4 bases and J dropped 2 bases, with 14 bases sitting between them. The CDR3 length is 15 residues. The CDR3 sequence is CARSRRGGNTDTQYF. DNA of the CDR3: TGTGCCAGAAGCCGCCGGGGAGGCAACACAGATACGCAGTATTTT.

The chain carries TRBV14 and TRBJ1-3; D is undetermined. Trimming cost V 1 base and J 8 bases, with 9 bases left between them. The CDR3 totals 13 residues. CDR1 is SGHDN and CDR2 is FVKESK in the germline V gene. This CDR3 is CASSQVGEDTIYF. CDR3 sequence (DNA): TGTGCCAGCAGCCAAGTTGGGGAGGACACCATATATTTT.

In its sample, this clone was seen once. This chain connects TRBV4-2 to TRBJ2-1; possibly TRBD2 for D (6 bases). The V gene lost 1 base and the J gene lost 4 bases, with 11 bases spanning the gap. Germline V gene lookup returns CDR1 LGHNA and CDR2 YNFKEQ. This CDR3 has 15 amino acids. Written as DNA, the CDR3 is TGTGCCAGCAGCCAAGCGAGGGAGGCATACAATGAGCAGTTCTTC. Amino acids: CASSQAREAYNEQFF.

This chain joins TRBV6-1 and TRBJ1-1, with D perhaps TRBD1 (5 bases). Trimming shortened V by 7 bases and J by 10 bases, and 19 bases separated the two germline ends. This CDR3 spans 13 amino acids. CDR1 and CDR2 from the germline V gene are MNHNS and SASEGT. CDR3 coding DNA: TGTGCCAGCACTCAGGGCGGGGTTCTGACAGCTTTCTTT. Translated, it gives CASTQGGVLTAFF.

This chain uses TRBV19 with TRBJ1-5, with TRBD1 matching over 7 bases. This CDR3 has 15 amino acids. Germline V lookup: CDR1 LNHDA, CDR2 SQIVND (reference sequence). With V trimmed by 7 bases and J by 4 bases, 10 bases remained unmatched. The CDR3 protein is CASMGQGGGNQPQHF. DNA for the CDR3: TGTGCCAGTATGGGTCAGGGGGGGGGAAATCAGCCCCAGCATTTT.

In its sample, this clone was seen once. The chain is built from TRBV19 and TRBJ2-1, with unresolved D. This CDR3 contains 15 residues. Deletions cut 3 bases from V and 2 bases from J, with 11 bases between. Germline-derived CDR1 and CDR2 are LNHDA and SQIVND (reference sequence). The CDR3 DNA is TGTGCCAGTAGTATGGTGCATGGGACCTACAATGAGCAGTTCTTC. It encodes CASSMVHGTYNEQFF.

The chain has TRBV6-2 or TRBV6-3 and TRBJ2-7; tentative D call: TRBD1 (6 bases). From germline, CDR1 is MNHEY and CDR2 SVGEGT. The CDR3 has 14 residues. V lost 2 bases, J lost 5 bases, and 13 bases lay in between. The CDR3 DNA sequence: TGTGCCAGCAGTTACGGGGGCAGGGGCCACGAGCAGTACGTC. Translating it yields CASSYGGRGHEQYV.

The chain has TRBV7-8 and TRBJ1-5; D unresolved. The germline gives CDR1 SGHVS, CDR2 FQNEAQ. CDR3 length: 12 residues. Deletions cut 2 bases from V and 7 bases from J, with 6 bases between. CDR3 sequence: CASSLPWQPQHF. The DNA for the CDR3 is TGTGCCAGCAGCTTACCTTGGCAGCCCCAGCATTTT.

This chain links TRBV21-1 with TRBJ2-7. TRBV21-1 is designated a pseudogene. This CDR3 contains 9 residues. The CDR3 spells CASKGEQYV. For the CDR3, the DNA is TGTGCCAGCAAGGGCGAGCAGTACGTC.

V gene TRBV7-2 combines with J gene TRBJ1-2; the match to TRBD1 covers 8 bases. V was pared by 6 bases and J by 7 bases, with 7 bases of the junction left unmatched. CDR3 length: 13 amino acids. The germline CDR1 and CDR2 sequences are SGHTA and FQGNSA. The CDR3 sequence: CASSPGQGRGYTF. DNA of the CDR3: TGTGCCAGCAGTCCCGGACAGGGTCGTGGCTACACCTTC.

A single count supports this clone. V gene TRBV6-5 combines with J gene TRBJ1-1; the D is unclear. Germline CDR1 and CDR2: MNHEY and SVGAGI. The CDR3 spans 14 residues. The germline V and J ends were trimmed by 6 bases and 8 bases, with 19 bases remaining between them. CDR3: CASSHPGESREAFF. The CDR3 region has the DNA TGTGCCAGCAGCCACCCAGGCGAGAGCCGCGAAGCTTTCTTT.

The rearrangement uses TRBV2 and TRBJ1-5; D unresolved. Deletions cut 4 bases from V and 4 bases from J, with 14 bases between. There are 15 residues in the CDR3. Germline V gives CDR1 SNHLY, CDR2 FYNNEI. DNA for the CDR3: TGTGCCAGCAGTGTTCAGGCAGGAGGTAATCAGCCCCAGCATTTT. It encodes CASSVQAGGNQPQHF. Based on the CDR3 plus reference TRBV2 and TRBJ1-5, the full variable domain is EPEVTQTPSHQVTQMGQEVILRCVPISNHLYFYWYRQILGQKVEFLVSFYNNEISEKSEIFDDQFSVERPDGSNFTLKIRSTKLEDSAMYFCASSVQAGGNQPQHFGDGTRLSIL.

CDR3 loop: CASSRWDSSETQYF. CDR3 DNA sequence: TGTGCCAGCTCACGATGGGACAGCTCGGAGACCCAGTACTTC. The chain uses TRBV18 and TRBJ2-5, with 7 bases that match TRBD1. CDR1 and CDR2 from the germline V gene are KGHSH and LQKENI. V lost 4 bases, J lost 5 bases, and 7 bases stayed unmatched. This CDR3 is built from 14 residues.

CDR3 sequence: CASSLGPYGYTF. CDR3 bases: TGTGCCAGCAGCTTAGGACCATATGGCTACACCTTC. The J gene is TRBJ1-2, the V gene TRBV7-9, with no clear D. There are 12 residues in the CDR3. CDR1 and CDR2 (germline): SEHNR, FQNEAQ (reference sequence). The V end lost 1 base, the J end lost 5 bases, and 5 bases lay between the germline ends.

The rearrangement uses TRBV18 and TRBJ1-1, with D perhaps TRBD1 (6 bases). V was clipped by 5 bases and J by 3 bases, with 10 bases between them. CDR3 length: 13 residues. CDR1 and CDR2 from the germline V gene are KGHSH and LQKENI. The CDR3, as DNA: TGTGCCAGCTCAACCGGGGGCGACACTGAAGCTTTCTTT. It translates to CASSTGGDTEAFF. The full variable domain, completed using reference TRBV18 and TRBJ1-1, is NAGVMQNPRHLVRRRGQEARLRCSPMKGHSHVYWYRQLPEEGLKFMVYLQKENIIDESGMPKERFSAEFPKEGPSILRIQQVVRGDSAAYFCASSTGGDTEAFFGQGTRLTVV.

This chain links TRBV29-1 with TRBJ1-1; TRBD1 is a possible D gene (6 bases). Germline-derived CDR1 and CDR2 are SQVTM and ANQGSEA. The CDR3 is made up of 14 amino acids. V lost 4 bases and J lost 2, with 14 bases in between. The CDR3 DNA reads TGCAGCGTTGTTGAGGACAGCCGTAACACTGAAGCTTTCTTT. This gives the protein CSVVEDSRNTEAFF.

The chain joins TRBV19 to TRBJ2-1, with D maybe TRBD2 (6 bases). V was trimmed by 3 bases and J by 6 bases, leaving 15 bases between them. The CDR3 sequence is 15 residues long. Per the germline V gene, CDR1 is LNHDA and CDR2 is SQIVND (reference sequence). CDR3 residues: CASSIVTSPSNEQFF. For the CDR3, the DNA is TGTGCCAGTAGTATCGTGACTAGTCCTTCCAATGAGCAGTTCTTC.

The rearrangement joins TRBV7-6 to TRBJ2-1; D is uncertain. The CDR3 covers 13 residues. V lost 3 bases and J lost 5, with 8 bases in between. Germline CDR1 SGHVS, CDR2 FNYEAQ. The CDR3 here is CASSFRLNNEQFF. The CDR3 DNA reads TGTGCCAGCAGCTTCAGGCTTAACAATGAGCAGTTCTTC.

This chain links TRBV7-9 with TRBJ1-4; the D gene is possibly TRBD1 (5 bases). V lost 1 base and J lost 7, with 10 bases in between. The CDR3 sequence is 14 residues long. Germline V gene lookup returns CDR1 SEHNR and CDR2 FQNEAQ (reference sequence). This CDR3 reads CASSLGQGREKLFF. The DNA of the CDR3 is TGTGCCAGCAGCTTAGGTCAGGGCCGTGAAAAACTGTTTTTT.

The sample holds one count of this clone. This chain connects TRBV5-1 to TRBJ2-5; 7 bases map to TRBD1. The V gene end was trimmed by 3 bases and the J gene end by 5 bases; junction bases not matched to a gene: 7. This CDR3 is built from 14 residues. The germline gives CDR1 SGHRS, CDR2 YFSETQ. The CDR3 nucleotides read TGCGCCAGCAGCTACGGACAGGTATGGGAGACCCAGTACTTC. Encoded protein: CASSYGQVWETQYF.

The rearrangement links TRBV7-6 to TRBJ1-3; D gene ambiguous. Trimming pared 4 bases from V and 4 bases from J, leaving 20 bases between. In germline, CDR1 is SGHVS, CDR2 FNYEAQ. The CDR3 runs 17 residues. CDR3 in amino acids: CASSSSTLPAVGNTIYF. The CDR3 coding sequence is TGTGCCAGCAGCTCCTCCACGCTCCCAGCGGTCGGAAACACCATATATTTT.